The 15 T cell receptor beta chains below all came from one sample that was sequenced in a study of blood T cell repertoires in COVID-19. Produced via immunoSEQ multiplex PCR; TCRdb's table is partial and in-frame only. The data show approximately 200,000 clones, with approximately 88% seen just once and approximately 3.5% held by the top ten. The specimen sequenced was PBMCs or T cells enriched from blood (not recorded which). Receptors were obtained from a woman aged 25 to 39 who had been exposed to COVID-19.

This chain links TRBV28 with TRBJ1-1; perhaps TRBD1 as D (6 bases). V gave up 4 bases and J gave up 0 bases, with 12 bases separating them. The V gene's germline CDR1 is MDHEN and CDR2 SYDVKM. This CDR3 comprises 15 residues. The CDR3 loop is CASSYPGDVNTEAFF. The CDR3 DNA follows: TGTGCCAGCAGTTACCCAGGGGATGTGAACACTGAAGCTTTCTTT.

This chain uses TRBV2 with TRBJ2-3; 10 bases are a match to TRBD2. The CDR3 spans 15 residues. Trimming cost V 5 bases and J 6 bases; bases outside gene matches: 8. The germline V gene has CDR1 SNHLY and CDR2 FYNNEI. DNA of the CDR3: TGTGCCAGCAGTCCCGGACTAGCGGAGGAGGATACGCAGTATTTT. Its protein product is CASSPGLAEEDTQYF.

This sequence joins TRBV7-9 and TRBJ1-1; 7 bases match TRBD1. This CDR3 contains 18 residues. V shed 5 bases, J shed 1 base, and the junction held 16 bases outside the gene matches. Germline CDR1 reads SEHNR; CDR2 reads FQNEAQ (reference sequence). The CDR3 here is CASSRRQGDTRGNTEAFF. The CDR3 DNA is TGTGCCAGCAGCCGCAGACAGGGCGATACGCGGGGGAACACTGAAGCTTTCTTT.

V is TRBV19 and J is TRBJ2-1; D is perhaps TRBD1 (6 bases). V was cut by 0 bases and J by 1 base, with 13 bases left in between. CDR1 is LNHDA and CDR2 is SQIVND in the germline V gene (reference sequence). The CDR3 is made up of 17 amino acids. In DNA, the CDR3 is TGTGCCAGTAGTATAGAGGTCAGGGGTTTATCCTACAATGAGCAGTTCTTC. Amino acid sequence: CASSIEVRGLSYNEQFF.

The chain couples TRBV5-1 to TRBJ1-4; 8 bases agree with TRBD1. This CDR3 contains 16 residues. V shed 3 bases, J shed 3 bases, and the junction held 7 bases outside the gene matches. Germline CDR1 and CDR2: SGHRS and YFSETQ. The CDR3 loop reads CASSWQGALANEKLFF. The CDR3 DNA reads TGCGCCAGCAGCTGGCAGGGGGCGTTAGCTAATGAAAAACTGTTTTTT.

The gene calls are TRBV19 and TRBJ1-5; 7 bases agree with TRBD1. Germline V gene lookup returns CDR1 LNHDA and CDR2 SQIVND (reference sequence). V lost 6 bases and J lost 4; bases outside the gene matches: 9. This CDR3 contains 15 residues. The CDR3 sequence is CASSQRTGVNQPQHF. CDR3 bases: TGTGCCAGTAGCCAACGGACAGGCGTTAATCAGCCCCAGCATTTT.

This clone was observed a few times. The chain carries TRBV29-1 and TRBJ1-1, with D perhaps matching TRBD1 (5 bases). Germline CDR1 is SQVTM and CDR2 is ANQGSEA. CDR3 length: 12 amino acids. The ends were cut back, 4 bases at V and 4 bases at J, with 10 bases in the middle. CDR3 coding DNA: TGCAGCGTTGCGGCAGGGATCACTGAAGCTTTCTTT. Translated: CSVAAGITEAFF. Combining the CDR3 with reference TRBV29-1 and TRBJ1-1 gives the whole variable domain SAVISQKPSRDICQRGTSLTIQCQVDSQVTMMFWYRQQPGQSLTLIATANQGSEATYESGFVIDKFPISRPNLTFSTLTVSNMSPEDSSIYLCSVAAGITEAFFGQGTRLTVV.

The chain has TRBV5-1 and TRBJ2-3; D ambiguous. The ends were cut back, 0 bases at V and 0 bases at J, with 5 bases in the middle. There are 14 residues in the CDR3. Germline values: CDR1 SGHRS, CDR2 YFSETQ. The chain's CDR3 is CASSLAGSTDTQYF. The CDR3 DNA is TGCGCCAGCAGCTTGGCGGGTAGCACAGATACGCAGTATTTT.

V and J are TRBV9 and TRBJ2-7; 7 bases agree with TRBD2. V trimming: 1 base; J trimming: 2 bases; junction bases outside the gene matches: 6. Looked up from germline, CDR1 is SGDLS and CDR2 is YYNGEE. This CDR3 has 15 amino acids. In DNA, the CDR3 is TGTGCCAGCAGCGTATCAGCTAGCGGCCCCTACGAGCAGTACTTC. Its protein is CASSVSASGPYEQYF. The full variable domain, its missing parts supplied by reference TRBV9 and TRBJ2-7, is DSGVTQTPKHLITATGQRVTLRCSPRSGDLSVYWYQQSLDQGLQFLIQYYNGEERAKGNILERFSAQQFPDLHSELNLSSLELGDSALYFCASSVSASGPYEQYFGPGTRLTVT.

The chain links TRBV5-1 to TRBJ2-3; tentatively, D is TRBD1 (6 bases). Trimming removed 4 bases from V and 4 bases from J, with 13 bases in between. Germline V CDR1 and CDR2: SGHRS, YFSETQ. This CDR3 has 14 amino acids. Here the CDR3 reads CASSPGQYADTQYF. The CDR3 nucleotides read TGCGCCAGCAGCCCCGGACAGTACGCAGATACGCAGTATTTT.

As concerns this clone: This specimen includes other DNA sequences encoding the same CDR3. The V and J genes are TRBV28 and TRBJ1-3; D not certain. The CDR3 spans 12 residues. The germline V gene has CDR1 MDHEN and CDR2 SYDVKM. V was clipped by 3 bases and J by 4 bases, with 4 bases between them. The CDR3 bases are TGTGCCAGCAGTTTCAGGGGAAACACCATATATTTT. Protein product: CASSFRGNTIYF. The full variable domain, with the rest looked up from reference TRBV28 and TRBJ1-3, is DVKVTQSSRYLVKRTGEKVFLECVQDMDHENMFWYRQDPGLGLRLIYFSYDVKMKEKGDIPEGYSVSREKKERFSLILESASTNQTSMYLCASSFRGNTIYFGEGSWLTVV.

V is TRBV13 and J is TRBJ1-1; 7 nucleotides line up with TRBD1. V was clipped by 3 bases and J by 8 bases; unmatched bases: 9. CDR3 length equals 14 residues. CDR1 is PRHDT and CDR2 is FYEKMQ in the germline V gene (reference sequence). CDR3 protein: CASSLDRRKLEAFF. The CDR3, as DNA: TGTGCCAGCAGCTTGGACAGGCGGAAACTGGAAGCTTTCTTT.

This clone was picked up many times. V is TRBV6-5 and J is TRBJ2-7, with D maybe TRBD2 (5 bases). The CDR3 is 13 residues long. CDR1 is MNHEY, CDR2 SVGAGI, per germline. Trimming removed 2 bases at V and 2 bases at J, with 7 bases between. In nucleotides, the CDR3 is TGTGCCAGCAGTTACGGGAGAACCTACGAGCAGTACTTC. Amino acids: CASSYGRTYEQYF.

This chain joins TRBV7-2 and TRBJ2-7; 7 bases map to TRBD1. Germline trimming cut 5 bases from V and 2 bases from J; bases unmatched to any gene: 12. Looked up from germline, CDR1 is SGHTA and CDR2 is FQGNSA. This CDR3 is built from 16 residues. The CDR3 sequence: CASSRFDRDLTYEQYF. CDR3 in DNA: TGTGCCAGCAGCCGTTTCGACAGGGACCTTACCTACGAGCAGTACTTC.

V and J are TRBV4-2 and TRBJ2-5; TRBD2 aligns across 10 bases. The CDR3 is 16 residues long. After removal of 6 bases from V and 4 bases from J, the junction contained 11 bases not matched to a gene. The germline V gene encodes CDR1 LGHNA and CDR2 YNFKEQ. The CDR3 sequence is CASSSPRVAGGETQYF. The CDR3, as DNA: TGTGCCAGCAGTTCTCCCCGGGTAGCGGGAGGAGAGACCCAGTACTTC.